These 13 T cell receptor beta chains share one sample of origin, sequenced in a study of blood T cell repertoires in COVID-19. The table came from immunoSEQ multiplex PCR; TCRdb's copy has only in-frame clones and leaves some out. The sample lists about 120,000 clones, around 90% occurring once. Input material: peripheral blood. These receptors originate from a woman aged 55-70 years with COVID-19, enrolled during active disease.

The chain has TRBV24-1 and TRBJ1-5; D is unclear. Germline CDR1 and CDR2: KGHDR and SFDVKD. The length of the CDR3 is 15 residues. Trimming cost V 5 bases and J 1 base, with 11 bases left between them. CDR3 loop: CATSASGPSNQPQHF. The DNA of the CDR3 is TGTGCCACCAGTGCGTCAGGCCCGAGCAATCAGCCCCAGCATTTT.

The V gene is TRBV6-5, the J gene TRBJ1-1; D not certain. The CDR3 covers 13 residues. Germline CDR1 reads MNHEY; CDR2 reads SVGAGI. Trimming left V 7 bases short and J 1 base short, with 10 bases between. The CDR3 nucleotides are TGTGCCAGCACCAAATTCAAGAACACTGAAGCTTTCTTT. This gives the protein CASTKFKNTEAFF.

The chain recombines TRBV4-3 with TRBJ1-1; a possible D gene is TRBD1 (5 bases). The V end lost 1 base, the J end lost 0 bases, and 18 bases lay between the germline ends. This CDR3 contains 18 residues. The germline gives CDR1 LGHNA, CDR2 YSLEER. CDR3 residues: CASSQGKETDTMNTEAFF. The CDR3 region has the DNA TGCGCCAGCAGCCAAGGGAAAGAGACAGATACCATGAACACTGAAGCTTTCTTT.

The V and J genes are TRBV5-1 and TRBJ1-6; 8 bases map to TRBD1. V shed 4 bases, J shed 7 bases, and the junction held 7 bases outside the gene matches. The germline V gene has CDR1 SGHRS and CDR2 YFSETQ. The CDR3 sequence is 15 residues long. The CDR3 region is CASSVGQGVNSPLHF. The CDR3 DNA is TGCGCCAGCAGCGTCGGACAGGGTGTAAATTCACCCCTCCACTTT.

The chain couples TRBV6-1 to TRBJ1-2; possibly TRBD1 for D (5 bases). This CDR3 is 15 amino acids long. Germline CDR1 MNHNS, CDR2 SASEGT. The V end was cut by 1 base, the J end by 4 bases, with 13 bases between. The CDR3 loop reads CASSEGGPDSYGYTF. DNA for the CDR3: TGTGCCAGCAGTGAAGGGGGTCCTGACAGCTATGGCTACACCTTC.

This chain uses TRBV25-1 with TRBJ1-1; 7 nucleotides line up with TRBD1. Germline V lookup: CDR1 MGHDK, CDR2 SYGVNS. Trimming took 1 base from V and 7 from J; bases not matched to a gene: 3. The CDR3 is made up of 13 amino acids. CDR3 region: CASSEFGTVEAFF. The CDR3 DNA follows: TGTGCCAGCAGTGAATTCGGGACAGTTGAAGCTTTCTTT.

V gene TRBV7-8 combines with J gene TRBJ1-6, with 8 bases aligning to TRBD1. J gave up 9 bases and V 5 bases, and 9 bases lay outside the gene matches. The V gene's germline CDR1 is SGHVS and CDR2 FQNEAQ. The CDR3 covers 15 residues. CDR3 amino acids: CASSQGQGRGSPLHF. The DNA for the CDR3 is TGTGCCAGCAGCCAAGGACAGGGAAGGGGTTCACCCCTCCACTTT.

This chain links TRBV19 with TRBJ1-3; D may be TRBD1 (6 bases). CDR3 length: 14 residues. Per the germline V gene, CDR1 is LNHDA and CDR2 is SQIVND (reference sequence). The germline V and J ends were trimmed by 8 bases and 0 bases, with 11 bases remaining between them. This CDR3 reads CASQDRSSGNTIYF. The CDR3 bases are TGTGCCAGTCAGGACAGAAGCTCTGGAAACACCATATATTTT.

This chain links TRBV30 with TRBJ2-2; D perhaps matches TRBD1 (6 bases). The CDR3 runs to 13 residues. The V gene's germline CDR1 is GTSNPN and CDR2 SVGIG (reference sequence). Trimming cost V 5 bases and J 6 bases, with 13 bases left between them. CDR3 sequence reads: CAWATGLAGELFF. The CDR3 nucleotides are TGTGCCTGGGCCACAGGGCTGGCCGGGGAGCTGTTTTTT. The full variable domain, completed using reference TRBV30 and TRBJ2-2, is SQTIHQWPATLVQPVGSPLSLECTVEGTSNPNLYWYRQAAGRGLQLLFYSVGIGQISSEVPQNLSASRPQDRQFILSSKKLLLSDSGFYLCAWATGLAGELFFGEGSRLTVL.

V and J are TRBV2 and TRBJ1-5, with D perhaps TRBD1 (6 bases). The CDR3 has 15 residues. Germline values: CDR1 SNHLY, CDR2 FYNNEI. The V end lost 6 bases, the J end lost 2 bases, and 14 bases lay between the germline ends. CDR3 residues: CASSTGWAGNQPQHF. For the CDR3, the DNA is TGTGCCAGCAGCACAGGGTGGGCGGGCAATCAGCCCCAGCATTTT.

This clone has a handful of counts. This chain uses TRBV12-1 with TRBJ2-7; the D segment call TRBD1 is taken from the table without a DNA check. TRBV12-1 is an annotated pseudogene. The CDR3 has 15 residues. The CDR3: CASRSLSGGLYEQYF. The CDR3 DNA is TGTGCCAGCAGATCCCTTTCAGGGGGGCTTTACGAGCAGTACTTC.

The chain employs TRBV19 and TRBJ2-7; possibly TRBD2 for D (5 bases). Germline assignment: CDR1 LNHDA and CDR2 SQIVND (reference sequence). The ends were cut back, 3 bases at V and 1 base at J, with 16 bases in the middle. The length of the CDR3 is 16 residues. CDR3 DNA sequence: TGTGCCAGTAGTATCGGAGGAAGACCCGTGTCCTACGAGCAGTACTTC. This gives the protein CASSIGGRPVSYEQYF.

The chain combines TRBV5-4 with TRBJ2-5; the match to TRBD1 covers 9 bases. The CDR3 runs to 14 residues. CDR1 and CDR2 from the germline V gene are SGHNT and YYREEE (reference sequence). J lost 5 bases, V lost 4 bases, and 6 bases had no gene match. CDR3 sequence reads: CASSPGTGRETQYF. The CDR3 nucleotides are TGTGCCAGCAGCCCAGGGACAGGGAGGGAGACCCAGTACTTC.